Included here is one T cell receptor beta chain sequence, with context. What it recognizes is unknown. The data originate from a study of shared clonotypes between healthy human individuals. The germline gives CDR1 SGHNT, CDR2 YYREEE (reference sequence). This CDR3 contains 14 residues. The V segment lost 5 bases and the J segment 6 bases; nucleotides outside the gene matches: 7. Study findings and constraints: Only blood was sampled; tissue repertoires likely differ. Clonotype sharing among donors, it was expected, would be affected by sequencing depth. The study found lower generation probabilities in non-shared clonotypes than in those shared by all four donors.

The assay ran at deep level. Only in-frame clones appear in the TCRdb table, and some are missing; sequencing was by immunoSEQ multiplex PCR. Among approximately 2.1 million clones listed, over 90% were seen once. The gene calls are TRBV5-4 and TRBJ2-7; 11 bases are shared with TRBD2. The sample comprised naive CD4+ T cells from PBMCs. Subset here: CD45RA+ positively selected. The receptor comes from a man aged 18 to 29 in good health. Some clones in this sample may be carry-over from other donors' samples. The CDR3 DNA sequence: TGTGCCAGCAGGTTAGCGGGAGGGTCGGGCGAGCAGTACTTC. Encoded protein: CASRLAGGSGEQYF.